This T cell receptor beta chain came from a study of T cells in Graves' hyperthyroidism and ophthalmopathy. Template material for amplifying TCR beta CDR3 regions consisted of RNA transcripts. RT-PCR in the first round (using the HTBI primer set) targeted the TCR CDR3. TCRdb re-analysed the multiplex PCR reads in MiXCR, keeping a single row per CDR3 protein. The sample holds about 640,000 distinct CDR3 sequences; 40% to 55% are singletons and the top ten take under 8%. Germline V gene sequence: CDR1 SGHVS, CDR2 FQNEAQ. This CDR3 is 16 amino acids long. J gave up 7 bases and V 6 bases, and 15 bases lay outside the gene matches. Study-level points and caveats: Ophthalmopathy was told apart from stable hyperthyroidism by a 13 V-J model.

In the case of this clonotype: Antigen specificity is unknown.

The genes are TRBV7-8 and TRBJ1-5; 7 nucleotides line up with TRBD1. The TCR sequence derives from an adult man with Graves' disease, either hyperthyroidism or ophthalmopathy (not recorded which). The sample was peripheral blood or thyroid tissue (not recorded which). For the CDR3, the DNA is TGTGCCAGCAGTTTCGGGACAGCGGGACCAAACCAGCCCCAGCATTTT. Protein sequence: CASSFGTAGPNQPQHF.